This TCR beta chain was recorded in a study of blood T cell repertoires in COVID-19. The wider study: T cells, B-cell-depleted T cells, or PBMCs provided the cDNA or gDNA that served as material.

Sequencing used immunoSEQ multiplex PCR; TCRdb keeps in-frame clones, though not all of them. Of about 90,000 clones detected, 80% to 85% appear once; the ten largest clones hold approximately 34%. Germline values: CDR1 LGHDT, CDR2 YNNKEL (reference sequence). V dropped 4 bases and J dropped 2; count of bases not matched to a gene: 12. The CDR3 is 19 amino acids. Specimen: peripheral blood. The clonotype originates from a woman of 80 years or more with active or convalescent COVID-19. The chain uses TRBV3-1 (or the pseudogene TRBV3-2) and TRBJ2-2; TRBD2 matches 11 bases. This CDR3 reads CASSLLGLAGGPNTGELFF. CDR3 bases: TGTGCCAGCAGCCTATTAGGGCTAGCGGGGGGACCAAACACCGGGGAGCTGTTTTTT.